This passage covers 10 T cell receptor beta chains from one sample sequenced in a study of blood T cell repertoires in COVID-19. Sequencing used immunoSEQ multiplex PCR; TCRdb keeps in-frame clones, though not all of them. Of 100,000 to 150,000 clones listed, 88% were seen once; the top ten hold roughly 8%. Specimen: peripheral blood. These TCRs come from a man aged 45-60 years with acute or convalescent COVID-19.

The gene calls are TRBV5-1 and TRBJ2-1, with 7 positions matching TRBD2. J lost 4 bases, V lost 4 bases, and 8 bases had no gene match. The CDR3 contains 15 residues. The V gene's germline CDR1 is SGHRS and CDR2 YFSETQ. CDR3 in amino acids: CASSGTQRGYNEQFF. CDR3 sequence (DNA): TGCGCCAGCAGCGGGACGCAGCGGGGTTACAATGAGCAGTTCTTC.

The chain links TRBV20-1 to TRBJ2-7, with D unresolved. The CDR3 contains 11 residues. Trimming took 0 bases from V and 5 from J, leaving 5 bases between them. Germline-derived CDR1 and CDR2 are DFQATT and SNEGSKA (reference sequence). CDR3 DNA sequence: TGCAGTGCTAGAGACAACAACGAGCAGTACTTC. Its protein product is CSARDNNEQYF.

This clone appeared once. J is TRBJ2-1 and V is TRBV4-3, with 8 positions matching TRBD2. CDR3 length: 15 amino acids. Trimming removed 4 bases from V and 6 bases from J; junction bases left unmatched: 8. Germline V gives CDR1 LGHNA, CDR2 YSLEER. CDR3 amino acids: CASSPSGRGVNEQFF. DNA for the CDR3: TGCGCCAGCAGCCCCAGCGGGAGAGGGGTCAATGAGCAGTTCTTC.

The V and J genes are TRBV19 and TRBJ2-7; 7 positions agree with TRBD2. Germline V gene data show CDR1 as LNHDA and CDR2 as SQIVND (reference sequence). The CDR3 is 18 amino acids. With 5 bases clipped from V and 4 bases from J, the junction kept 20 bases outside the gene matches. CDR3 nucleotide sequence: TGTGCCAGTAGTGTTAGAGCGGGGCAAGGCCCGACACCTTACGAGCAGTACTTC. It encodes CASSVRAGQGPTPYEQYF.

V usage is TRBV29-1 and J usage is TRBJ2-7; TRBD1 might be the D (5 bases). The CDR3 extends over 11 amino acids. The ends were cut back, 4 bases at V and 3 bases at J, with 7 bases in the middle. Germline CDR1 reads SQVTM; CDR2 reads ANQGSEA. For the CDR3, the DNA is TGCAGCGTTGCGGACATCTACGAGCAGTACTTC. This codes for CSVADIYEQYF.

This chain links TRBV12-3 or TRBV12-4 with TRBJ1-1; D uncertain. Trimming left V 3 bases short and J 0 bases short, with 2 bases between. CDR3 size: 12 residues. This CDR3 is CASSFMNTEAFF. As DNA, the CDR3 is TGTGCCAGCAGTTTTATGAACACTGAAGCTTTCTTT.

The J gene is TRBJ2-1, the V gene TRBV7-9, with TRBD1 matching 10 bases. The CDR3 extends over 15 amino acids. J was trimmed by 1 base and V by 4 bases; bases with no gene match: 1. CDR1 is SEHNR and CDR2 is FQNEAQ in the germline V gene (reference sequence). In nucleotides, the CDR3 is TGTGCCAGCAGCTGGACAGGGGGTTCCTACAATGAGCAGTTCTTC. It translates to CASSWTGGSYNEQFF.

The genes are TRBV18 and TRBJ2-7; 9 bases line up with TRBD2. The CDR3 runs 13 residues. J lost 3 bases, V lost 6 bases, and 3 bases had no gene match. CDR1 and CDR2 from the germline V gene are KGHSH and LQKENI. The CDR3 DNA reads as TGTGCCAGCTCGCCGACTAGCGGCTACGAGCAGTACTTC. It yields the protein CASSPTSGYEQYF.

This rearrangement joins TRBV5-4 to TRBJ1-2; 7 bases agree with TRBD1. V dropped 6 bases and J dropped 4; count of bases not matched to a gene: 6. Germline loops: CDR1 SGHNT, CDR2 YYREEE (reference sequence). The CDR3 is 13 residues long. CDR3 sequence: CASTRDRGYGYTF. As DNA, the CDR3 is TGTGCCAGCACCCGGGACAGAGGCTATGGCTACACCTTC.

CDR3 loop: CASSVDPGPYSGNTIYF. CDR3 DNA: TGTGCCAGCAGCGTAGATCCAGGGCCCTACTCTGGAAACACCATATATTTT. The chain is built from TRBV9 and TRBJ1-3, with TRBD1 as a possible D gene (5 bases). Trimming shortened V by 0 bases and J by 0 bases, and 13 bases separated the two germline ends. The CDR3 length is 17 residues. Germline V gives CDR1 SGDLS, CDR2 YYNGEE.